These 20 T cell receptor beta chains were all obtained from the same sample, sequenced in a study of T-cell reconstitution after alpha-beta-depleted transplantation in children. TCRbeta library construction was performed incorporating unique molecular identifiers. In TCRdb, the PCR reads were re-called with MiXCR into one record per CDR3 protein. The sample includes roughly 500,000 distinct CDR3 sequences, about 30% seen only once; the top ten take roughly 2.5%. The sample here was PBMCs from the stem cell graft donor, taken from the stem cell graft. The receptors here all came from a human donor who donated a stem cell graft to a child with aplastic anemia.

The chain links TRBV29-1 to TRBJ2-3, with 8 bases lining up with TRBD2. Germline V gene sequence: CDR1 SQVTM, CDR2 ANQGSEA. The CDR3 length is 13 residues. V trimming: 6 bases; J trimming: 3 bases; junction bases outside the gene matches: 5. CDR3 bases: TGCAGCGTCCGAGCGGGAGCGACAGATACGCAGTATTTT. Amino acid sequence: CSVRAGATDTQYF.

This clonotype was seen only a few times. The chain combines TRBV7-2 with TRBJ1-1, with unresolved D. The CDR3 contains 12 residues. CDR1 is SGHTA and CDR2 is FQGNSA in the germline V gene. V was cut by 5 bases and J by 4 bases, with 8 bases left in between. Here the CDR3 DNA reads TGTGCCAGCAGCCCCCAAGTCACTGAAGCTTTCTTT. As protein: CASSPQVTEAFF.

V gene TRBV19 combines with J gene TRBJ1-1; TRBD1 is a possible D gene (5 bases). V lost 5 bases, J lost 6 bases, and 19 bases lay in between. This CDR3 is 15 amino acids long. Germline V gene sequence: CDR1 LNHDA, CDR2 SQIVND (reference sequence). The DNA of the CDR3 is TGTGCCAGTAGTCCCTCGGGGCTTCTGCGCGCTGAAGCTTTCTTT. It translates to CASSPSGLLRAEAFF.

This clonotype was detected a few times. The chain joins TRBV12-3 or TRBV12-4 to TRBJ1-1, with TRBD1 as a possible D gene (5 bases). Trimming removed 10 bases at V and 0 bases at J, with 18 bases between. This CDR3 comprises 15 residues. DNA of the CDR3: TGTGCCACCATGATGGGGGGTACCGTGAACACTGAAGCTTTCTTT. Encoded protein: CATMMGGTVNTEAFF.

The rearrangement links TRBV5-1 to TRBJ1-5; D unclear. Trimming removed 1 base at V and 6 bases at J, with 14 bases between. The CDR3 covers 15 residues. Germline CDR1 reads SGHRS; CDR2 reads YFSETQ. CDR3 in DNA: TGCGCCAGCAGCTTGTCTGTGGTCAAGGGTCAGCCCCAGCATTTT. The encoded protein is CASSLSVVKGQPQHF. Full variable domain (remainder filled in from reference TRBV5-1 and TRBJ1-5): KAGVTQTPRYLIKTRGQQVTLSCSPISGHRSVSWYQQTPGQGLQFLFEYFSETQRNKGNFPGRFSGRQFSNSRSEMNVSTLELGDSALYLCASSLSVVKGQPQHFGDGTRLSIL.

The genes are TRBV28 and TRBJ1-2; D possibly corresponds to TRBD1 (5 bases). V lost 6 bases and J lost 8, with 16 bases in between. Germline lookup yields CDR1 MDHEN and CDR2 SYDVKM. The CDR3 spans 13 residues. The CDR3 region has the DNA TGTGCCAGCAGGTCGACAGCTCCTTGGGGCTACACCTTC. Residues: CASRSTAPWGYTF.

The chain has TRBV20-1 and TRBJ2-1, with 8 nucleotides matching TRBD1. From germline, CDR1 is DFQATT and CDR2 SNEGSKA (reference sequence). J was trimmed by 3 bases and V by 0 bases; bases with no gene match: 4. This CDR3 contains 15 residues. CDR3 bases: TGCAGTGCTAGAGAGGGGACAGGTTTCTACAATGAGCAGTTCTTC. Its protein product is CSAREGTGFYNEQFF.

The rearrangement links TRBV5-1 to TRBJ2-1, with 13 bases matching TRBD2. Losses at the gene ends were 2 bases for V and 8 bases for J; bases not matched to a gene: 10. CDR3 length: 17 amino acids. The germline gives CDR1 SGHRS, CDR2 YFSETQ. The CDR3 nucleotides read TGCGCCAGCAGCTTTACGACTAGCGGGAGGAAAGGCGATGAGCAGTTCTTC. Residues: CASSFTTSGRKGDEQFF.

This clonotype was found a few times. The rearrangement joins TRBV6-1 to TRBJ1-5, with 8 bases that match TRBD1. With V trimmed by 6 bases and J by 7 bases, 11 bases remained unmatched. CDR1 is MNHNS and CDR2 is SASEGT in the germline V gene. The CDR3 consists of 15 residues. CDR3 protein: CASSLAQGARQPQHF. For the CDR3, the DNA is TGTGCCAGCAGCCTCGCCCAGGGGGCGCGACAGCCCCAGCATTTT.

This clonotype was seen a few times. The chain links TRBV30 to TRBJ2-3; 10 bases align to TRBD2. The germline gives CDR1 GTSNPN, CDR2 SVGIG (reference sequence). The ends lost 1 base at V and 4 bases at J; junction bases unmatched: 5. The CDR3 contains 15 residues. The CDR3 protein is CAWSETSGLADTQYF. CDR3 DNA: TGTGCCTGGAGTGAGACTAGCGGGCTTGCAGATACGCAGTATTTT.

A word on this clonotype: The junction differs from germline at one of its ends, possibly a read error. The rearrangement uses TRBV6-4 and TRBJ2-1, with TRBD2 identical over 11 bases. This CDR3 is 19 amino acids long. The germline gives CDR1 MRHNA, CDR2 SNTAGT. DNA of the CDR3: TGTGCCAGCAGTCACTCCGGGACTAGCGGATTGAGCTCCTACAATGAGCAGTTCTTC. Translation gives CASSHSGTSGLSSYNEQFF.

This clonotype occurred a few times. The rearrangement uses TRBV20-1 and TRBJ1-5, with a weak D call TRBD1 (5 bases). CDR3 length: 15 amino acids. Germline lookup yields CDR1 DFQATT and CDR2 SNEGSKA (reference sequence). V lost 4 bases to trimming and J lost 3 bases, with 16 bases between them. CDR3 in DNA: TGCAGTGCTATAGGTAGCCGACAGTACAATCAGCCCCAGCATTTT. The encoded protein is CSAIGSRQYNQPQHF.

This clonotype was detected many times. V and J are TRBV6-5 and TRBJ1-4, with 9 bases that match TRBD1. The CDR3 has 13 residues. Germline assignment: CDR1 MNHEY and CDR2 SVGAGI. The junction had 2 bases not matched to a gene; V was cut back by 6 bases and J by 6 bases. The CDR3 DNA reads TGTGCCAGCAGCCGGGACAGGGATGAAAAACTGTTTTTT. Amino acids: CASSRDRDEKLFF.

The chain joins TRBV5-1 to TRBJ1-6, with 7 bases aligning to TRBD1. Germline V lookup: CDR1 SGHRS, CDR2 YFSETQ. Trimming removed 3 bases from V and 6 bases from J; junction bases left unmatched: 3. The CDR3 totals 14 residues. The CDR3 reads CASSWGQSNSPLHF. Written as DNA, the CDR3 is TGCGCCAGCAGCTGGGGACAGAGTAATTCACCCCTCCACTTT.

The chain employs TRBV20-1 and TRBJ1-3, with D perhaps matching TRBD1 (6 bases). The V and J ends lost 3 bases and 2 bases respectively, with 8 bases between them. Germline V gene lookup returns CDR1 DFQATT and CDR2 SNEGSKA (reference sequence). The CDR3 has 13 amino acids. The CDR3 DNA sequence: TGCAGTGCTAGCCGGACAGCTGGAAACACCATATATTTT. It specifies CSASRTAGNTIYF.

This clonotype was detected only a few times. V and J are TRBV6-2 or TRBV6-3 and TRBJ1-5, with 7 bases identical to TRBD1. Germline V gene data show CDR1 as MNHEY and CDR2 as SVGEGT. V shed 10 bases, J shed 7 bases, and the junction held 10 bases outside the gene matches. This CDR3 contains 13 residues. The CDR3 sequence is CATKGQGEQPQHF. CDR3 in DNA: TGTGCCACCAAGGGGCAGGGGGAGCAGCCCCAGCATTTT.

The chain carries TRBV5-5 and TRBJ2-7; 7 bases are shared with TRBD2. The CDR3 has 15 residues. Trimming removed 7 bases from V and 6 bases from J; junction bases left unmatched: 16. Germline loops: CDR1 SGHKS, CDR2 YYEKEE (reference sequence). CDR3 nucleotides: TGTGCCAGCCGGGCTGCTGCGGGGCGGGAGCTCGAGCAGTACGTC. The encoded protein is CASRAAAGRELEQYV.

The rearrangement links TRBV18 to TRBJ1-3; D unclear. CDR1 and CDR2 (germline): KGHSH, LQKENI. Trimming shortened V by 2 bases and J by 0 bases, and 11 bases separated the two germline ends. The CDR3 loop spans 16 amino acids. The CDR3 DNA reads TGTGCCAGCTCACCAGAGGGTCTAAGCTCTGGAAACACCATATATTTT. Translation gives CASSPEGLSSGNTIYF.

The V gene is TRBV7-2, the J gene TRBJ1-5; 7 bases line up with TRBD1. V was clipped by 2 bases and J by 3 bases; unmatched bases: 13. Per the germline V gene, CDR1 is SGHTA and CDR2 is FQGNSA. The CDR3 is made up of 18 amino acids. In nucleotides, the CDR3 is TGTGCCAGCAGCTTATCGAGGGGAGGGGGCGAGGTCAATCAGCCCCAGCATTTT. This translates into CASSLSRGGGEVNQPQHF.

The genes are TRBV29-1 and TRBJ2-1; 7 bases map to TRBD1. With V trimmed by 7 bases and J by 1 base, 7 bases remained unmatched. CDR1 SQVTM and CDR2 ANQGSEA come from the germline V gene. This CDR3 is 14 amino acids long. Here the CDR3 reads CSAQGEGSYNEQFF. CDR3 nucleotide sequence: TGCAGCGCTCAGGGGGAAGGGTCCTACAATGAGCAGTTCTTC.